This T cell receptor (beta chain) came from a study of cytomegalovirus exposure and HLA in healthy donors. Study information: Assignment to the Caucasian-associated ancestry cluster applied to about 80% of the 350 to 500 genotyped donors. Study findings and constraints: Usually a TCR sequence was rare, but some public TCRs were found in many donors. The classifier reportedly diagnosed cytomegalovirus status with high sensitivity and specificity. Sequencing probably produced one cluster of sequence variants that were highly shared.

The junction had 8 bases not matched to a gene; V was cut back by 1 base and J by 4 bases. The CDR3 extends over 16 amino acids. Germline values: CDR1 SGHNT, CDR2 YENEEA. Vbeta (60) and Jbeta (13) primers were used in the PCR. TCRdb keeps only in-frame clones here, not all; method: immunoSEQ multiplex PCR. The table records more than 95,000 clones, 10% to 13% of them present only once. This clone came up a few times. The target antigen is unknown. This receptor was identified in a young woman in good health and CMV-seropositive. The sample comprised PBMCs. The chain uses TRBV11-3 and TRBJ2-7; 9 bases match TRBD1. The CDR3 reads CASSLAGSGQGYEQYF. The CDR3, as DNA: TGTGCCAGCAGCTTAGCGGGTTCGGGACAGGGTTACGAGCAGTACTTC.